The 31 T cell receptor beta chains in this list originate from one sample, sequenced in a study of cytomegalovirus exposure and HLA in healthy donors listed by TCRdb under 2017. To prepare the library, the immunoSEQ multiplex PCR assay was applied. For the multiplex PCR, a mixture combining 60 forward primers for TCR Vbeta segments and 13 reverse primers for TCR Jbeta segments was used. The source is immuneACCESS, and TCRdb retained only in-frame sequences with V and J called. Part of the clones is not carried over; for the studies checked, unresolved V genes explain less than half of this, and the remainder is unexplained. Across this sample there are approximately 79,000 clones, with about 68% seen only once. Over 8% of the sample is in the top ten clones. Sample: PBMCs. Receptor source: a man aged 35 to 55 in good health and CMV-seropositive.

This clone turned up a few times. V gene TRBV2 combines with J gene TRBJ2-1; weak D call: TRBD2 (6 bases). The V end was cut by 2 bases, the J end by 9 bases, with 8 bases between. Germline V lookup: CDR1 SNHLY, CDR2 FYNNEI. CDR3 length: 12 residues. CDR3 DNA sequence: TGTGCCAGCAGTGAACGGGGGTGTGAGCAGTTCTTC. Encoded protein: CASSERGCEQFF.

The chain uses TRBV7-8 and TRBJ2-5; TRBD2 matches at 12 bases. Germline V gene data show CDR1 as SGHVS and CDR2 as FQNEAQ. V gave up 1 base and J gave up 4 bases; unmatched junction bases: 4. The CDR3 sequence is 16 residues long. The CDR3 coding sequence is TGTGCCAGCAGCTTAGGTCGACTAGCGGGAGCAGAGACCCAGTACTTC. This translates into CASSLGRLAGAETQYF.

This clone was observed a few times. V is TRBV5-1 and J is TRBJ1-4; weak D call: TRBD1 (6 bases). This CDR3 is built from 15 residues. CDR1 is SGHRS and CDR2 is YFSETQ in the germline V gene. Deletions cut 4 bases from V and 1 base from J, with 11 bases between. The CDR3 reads CASSGGLVTNEKLFF. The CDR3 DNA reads TGCGCCAGCAGCGGGGGCTTGGTAACTAATGAAAAACTGTTTTTT. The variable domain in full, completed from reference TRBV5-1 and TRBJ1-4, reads KAGVTQTPRYLIKTRGQQVTLSCSPISGHRSVSWYQQTPGQGLQFLFEYFSETQRNKGNFPGRFSGRQFSNSRSEMNVSTLELGDSALYLCASSGGLVTNEKLFFGSGTQLSVL.

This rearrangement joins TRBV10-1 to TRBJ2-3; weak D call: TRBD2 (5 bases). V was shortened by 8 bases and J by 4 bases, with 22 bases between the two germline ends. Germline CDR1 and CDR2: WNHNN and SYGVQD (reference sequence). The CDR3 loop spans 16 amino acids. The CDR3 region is CASSSSTVGAADTQYF. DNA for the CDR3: TGCGCCAGCTCTTCTTCGACCGTGGGAGCGGCAGATACGCAGTATTTT.

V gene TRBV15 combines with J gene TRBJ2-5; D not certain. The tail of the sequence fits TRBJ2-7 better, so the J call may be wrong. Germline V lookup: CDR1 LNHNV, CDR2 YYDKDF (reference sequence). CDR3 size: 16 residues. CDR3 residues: CATSRDNSYIPYEQYF. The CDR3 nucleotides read TGTGCCACCAGCAGAGACAACAGTTATATCCCCTACGAGCAGTACTTC.

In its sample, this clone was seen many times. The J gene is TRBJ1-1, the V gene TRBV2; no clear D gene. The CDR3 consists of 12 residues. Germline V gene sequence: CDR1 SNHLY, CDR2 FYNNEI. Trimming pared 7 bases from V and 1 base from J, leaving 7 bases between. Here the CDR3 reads CASNAGNTEAFF. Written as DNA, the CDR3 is TGTGCCAGCAACGCAGGGAACACTGAAGCTTTCTTT.

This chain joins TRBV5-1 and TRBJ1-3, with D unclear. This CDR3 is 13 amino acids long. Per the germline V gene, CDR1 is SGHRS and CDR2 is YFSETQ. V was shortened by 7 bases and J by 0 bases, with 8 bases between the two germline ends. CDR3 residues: CASGEGSGNTIYF. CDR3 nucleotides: TGCGCCAGCGGGGAGGGCTCTGGAAACACCATATATTTT.

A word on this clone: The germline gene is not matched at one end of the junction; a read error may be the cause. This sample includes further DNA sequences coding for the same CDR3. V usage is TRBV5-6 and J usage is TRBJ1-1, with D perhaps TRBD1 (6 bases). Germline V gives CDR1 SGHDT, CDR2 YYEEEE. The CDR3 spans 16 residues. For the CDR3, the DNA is TGTGCCAGCAGCCAAAAAGGACAGCCGATGAACACTAAAGCCTTCTTT. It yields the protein CASSQKGQPMNTKAFF. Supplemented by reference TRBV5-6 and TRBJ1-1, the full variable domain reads DAGVTQSPTHLIKTRGQQVTLRCSPKSGHDTVSWYQQALGQGPQFIFQYYEEEERQRGNFPDRFSGHQFPNYSSELNVNALLLGDSALYLCASSQKGQPMNTKAFFGQGTRLTVV.

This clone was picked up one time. In DNA, the CDR3 is TGTGCCAGCAGTCGTCTAAAAAGCTTCAAATACGAGCAGTACTTC. Amino acid sequence: CASSRLKSFKYEQYF. The chain links TRBV28 to TRBJ2-7; no clear D. The germline gives CDR1 MDHEN, CDR2 SYDVKM. V shed 5 bases and J shed 4 bases, with 18 bases lying between them. The length of the CDR3 is 15 residues.

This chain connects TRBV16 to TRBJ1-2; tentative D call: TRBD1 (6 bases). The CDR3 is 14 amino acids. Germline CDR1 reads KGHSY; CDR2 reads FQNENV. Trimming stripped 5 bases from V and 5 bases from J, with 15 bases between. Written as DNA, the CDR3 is TGTGCCAGCAGCGAACAGCTGGGGGCGTATGGCTACACCTTC. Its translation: CASSEQLGAYGYTF.

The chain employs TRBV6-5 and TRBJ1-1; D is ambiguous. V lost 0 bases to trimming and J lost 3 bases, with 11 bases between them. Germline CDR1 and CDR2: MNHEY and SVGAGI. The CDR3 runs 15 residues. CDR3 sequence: CASSYSRQPDTEAFF. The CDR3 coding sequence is TGTGCCAGCAGTTACTCGAGGCAGCCCGACACTGAAGCTTTCTTT.

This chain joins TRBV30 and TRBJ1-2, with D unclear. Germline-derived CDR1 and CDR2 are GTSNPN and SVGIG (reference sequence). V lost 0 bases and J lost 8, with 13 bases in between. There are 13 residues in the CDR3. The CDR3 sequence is CAWSVAGSIGYTF. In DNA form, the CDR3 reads TGTGCCTGGAGTGTGGCAGGTAGTATAGGCTACACCTTC.

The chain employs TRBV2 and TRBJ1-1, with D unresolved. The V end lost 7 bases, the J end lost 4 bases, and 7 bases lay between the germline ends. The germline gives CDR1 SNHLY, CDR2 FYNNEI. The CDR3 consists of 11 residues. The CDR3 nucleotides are TGTGCCAGCACCCGGTCCACTGAAGCTTTCTTT. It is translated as CASTRSTEAFF.

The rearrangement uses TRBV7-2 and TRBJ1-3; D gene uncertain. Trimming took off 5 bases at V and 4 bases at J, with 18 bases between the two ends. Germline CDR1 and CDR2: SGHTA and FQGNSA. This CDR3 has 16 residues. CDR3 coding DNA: TGTGCCAGCAGCCATGCGCGGAAAAGGCTAGGAAACACCATATATTTT. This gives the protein CASSHARKRLGNTIYF.

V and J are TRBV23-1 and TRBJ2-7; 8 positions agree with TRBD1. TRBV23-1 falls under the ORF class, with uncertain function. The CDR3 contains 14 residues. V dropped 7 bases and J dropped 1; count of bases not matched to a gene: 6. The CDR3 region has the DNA TGCGCCAGCAACGGACAGGGATTTTCCTACGAGCAGTACTTC. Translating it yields CASNGQGFSYEQYF.

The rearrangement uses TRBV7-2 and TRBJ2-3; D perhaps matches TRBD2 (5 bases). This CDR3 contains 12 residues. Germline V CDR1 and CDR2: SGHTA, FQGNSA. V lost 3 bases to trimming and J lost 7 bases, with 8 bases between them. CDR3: CASSLEVNTQYF. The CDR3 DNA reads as TGTGCCAGCAGCTTGGAGGTTAATACGCAGTATTTT.

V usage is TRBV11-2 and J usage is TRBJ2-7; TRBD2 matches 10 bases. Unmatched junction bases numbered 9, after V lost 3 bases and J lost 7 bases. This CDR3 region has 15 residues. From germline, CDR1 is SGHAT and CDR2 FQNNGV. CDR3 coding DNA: TGTGCCAGCAGCTTCGGGACTAGCGCTGTCGTAGAGCAGTACTTC. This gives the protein CASSFGTSAVVEQYF.

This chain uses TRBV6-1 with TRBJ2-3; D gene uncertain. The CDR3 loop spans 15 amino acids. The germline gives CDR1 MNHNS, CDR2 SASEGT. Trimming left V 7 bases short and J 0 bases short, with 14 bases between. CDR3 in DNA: TGTGCCAGCATCCCTTGGGCCGGTAGCACAGATACGCAGTATTTT. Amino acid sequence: CASIPWAGSTDTQYF.

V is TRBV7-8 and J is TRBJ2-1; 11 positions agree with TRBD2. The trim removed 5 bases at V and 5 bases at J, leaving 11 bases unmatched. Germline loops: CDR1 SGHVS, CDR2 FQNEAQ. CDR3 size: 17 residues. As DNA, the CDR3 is TGTGCCAGCAGCCGCACCAGAACTAGCGGGGGACACAATGAGCAGTTCTTC. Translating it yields CASSRTRTSGGHNEQFF.

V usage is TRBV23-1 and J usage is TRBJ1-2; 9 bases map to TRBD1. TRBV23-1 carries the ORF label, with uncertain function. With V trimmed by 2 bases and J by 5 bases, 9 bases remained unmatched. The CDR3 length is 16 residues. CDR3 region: CASSQTTGTGYYGYTF. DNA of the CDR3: TGCGCCAGCAGTCAAACGACAGGGACAGGGTATTATGGCTACACCTTC.

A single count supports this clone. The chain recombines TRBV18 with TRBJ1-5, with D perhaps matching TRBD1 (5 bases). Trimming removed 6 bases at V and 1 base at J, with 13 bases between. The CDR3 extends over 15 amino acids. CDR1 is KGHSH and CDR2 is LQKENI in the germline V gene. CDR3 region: CASSPSRVSNQPQHF. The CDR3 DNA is TGTGCCAGCTCCCCCAGCAGGGTGAGCAATCAGCCCCAGCATTTT.

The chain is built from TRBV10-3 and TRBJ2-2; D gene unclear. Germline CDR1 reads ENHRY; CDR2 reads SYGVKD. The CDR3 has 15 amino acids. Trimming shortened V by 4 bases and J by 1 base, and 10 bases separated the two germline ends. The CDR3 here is CAISVLAENTGELFF. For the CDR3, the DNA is TGTGCCATCAGTGTACTCGCGGAGAACACCGGGGAGCTGTTTTTT.

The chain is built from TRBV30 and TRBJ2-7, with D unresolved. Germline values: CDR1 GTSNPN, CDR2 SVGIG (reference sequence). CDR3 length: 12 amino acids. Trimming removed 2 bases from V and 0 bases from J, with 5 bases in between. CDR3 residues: CAWSPGSYEQYF. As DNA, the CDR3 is TGTGCCTGGAGTCCCGGCTCCTACGAGCAGTACTTC.

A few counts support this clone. In DNA form, the CDR3 reads TGCGCCAGCAGCCCGCCAGGGGAGACCCAGTACTTC. Its protein product is CASSPPGETQYF. The chain carries TRBV5-1 and TRBJ2-5, with TRBD1 as a possible D gene (5 bases). Germline V gene data show CDR1 as SGHRS and CDR2 as YFSETQ. CDR3 length: 12 residues. V was pared by 4 bases and J by 5 bases, with 9 bases between.

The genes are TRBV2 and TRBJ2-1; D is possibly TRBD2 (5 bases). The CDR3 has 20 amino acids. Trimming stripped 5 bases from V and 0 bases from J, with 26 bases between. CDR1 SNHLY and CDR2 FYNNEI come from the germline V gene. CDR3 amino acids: CASSRGITTGGGLSYNEQFF. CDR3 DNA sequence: TGTGCCAGCAGTAGAGGGATTACTACTGGTGGCGGCCTCTCCTACAATGAGCAGTTCTTC.

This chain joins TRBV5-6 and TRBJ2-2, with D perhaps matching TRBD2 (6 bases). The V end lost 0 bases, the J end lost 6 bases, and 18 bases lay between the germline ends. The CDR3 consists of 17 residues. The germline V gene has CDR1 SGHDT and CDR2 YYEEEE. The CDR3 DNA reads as TGTGCCAGCAGCTTGGCTGGGGGGTTGGAGTTTGCCGGGGAGCTGTTTTTT. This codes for CASSLAGGLEFAGELFF.

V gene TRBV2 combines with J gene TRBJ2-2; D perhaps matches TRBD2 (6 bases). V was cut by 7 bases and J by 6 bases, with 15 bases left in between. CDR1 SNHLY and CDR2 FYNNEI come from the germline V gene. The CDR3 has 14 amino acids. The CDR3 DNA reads TGTGCCAGCAAGGGCGGGATGAGCGCCGGGGAGCTGTTTTTT. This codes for CASKGGMSAGELFF.

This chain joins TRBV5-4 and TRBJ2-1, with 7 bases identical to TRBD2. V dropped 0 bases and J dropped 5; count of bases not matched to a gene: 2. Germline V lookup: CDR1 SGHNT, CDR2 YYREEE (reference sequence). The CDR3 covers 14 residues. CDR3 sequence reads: CASSLGGSNNEQFF. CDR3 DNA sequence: TGTGCCAGCAGCTTGGGCGGGAGTAACAATGAGCAGTTCTTC.

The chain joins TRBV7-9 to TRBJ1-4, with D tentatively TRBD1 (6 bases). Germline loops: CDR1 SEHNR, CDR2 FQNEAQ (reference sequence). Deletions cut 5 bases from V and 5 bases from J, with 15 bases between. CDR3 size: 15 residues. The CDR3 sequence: CASSRSGQSNEKLFF. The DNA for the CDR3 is TGTGCCAGCAGCAGAAGTGGACAGTCCAATGAAAAACTGTTTTTT.

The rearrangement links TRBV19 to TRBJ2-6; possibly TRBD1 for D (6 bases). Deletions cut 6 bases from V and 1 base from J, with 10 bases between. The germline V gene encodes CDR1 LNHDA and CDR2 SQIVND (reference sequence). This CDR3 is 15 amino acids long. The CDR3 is CASSNRVSGANVLTF. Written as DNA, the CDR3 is TGTGCCAGTAGCAACAGGGTATCTGGGGCCAACGTCCTGACTTTC.

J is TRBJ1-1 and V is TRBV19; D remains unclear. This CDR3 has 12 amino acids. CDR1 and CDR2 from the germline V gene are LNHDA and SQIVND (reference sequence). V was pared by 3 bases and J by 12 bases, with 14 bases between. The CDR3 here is CASSMGRVRTFF. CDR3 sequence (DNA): TGTGCCAGTAGTATGGGGAGGGTGCGAACTTTCTTT.